A selection of T cell receptor beta chains follows, all from one sample in a study of blood T cell repertoires in COVID-19. Clones were sequenced by immunoSEQ multiplex PCR, and TCRdb holds only the in-frame ones, with some missing. The table lists about 50,000 clones, 80% to 90% of them singletons. Material for sequencing was peripheral blood. The receptors stem from a human donor in a cohort sampled during active COVID-19. CDR3s leave out the opening cysteine and the closing phenylalanine or tryptophan.

TRBV5-1,TRBJ2-5,ASSSAGTKQETQY
TRBV6-2/TRBV6-3,TRBJ2-7,ASSRVRGIEQY
TRBV12-5,TRBJ2-2,ASGLVGTTNTGELF
TRBV27,TRBJ1-1,ASSRGTGPGTEAF
TRBV2,TRBJ2-7,ASSEGLYEQY
TRBV24-1,TRBJ2-1,ATSGVGGRGSSYNEQF
TRBV25-1,TRBJ1-4,ASSGRGGGSEKLF
TRBV20-1,TRBJ1-1,SAQGNTEAF
TRBV5-1,TRBJ2-7,ASSRTGLNYEQY
TRBV6-5,TRBJ1-5,ASSYIGGQPQH
TRBV20-1,TRBJ1-5,SASAGAQQPQH
TRBV5-3,TRBJ1-2,ARSPGTGPYGYT
TRBV24-1,TRBJ2-7,ATSDHVRAAVAEQY
TRBV6-6,TRBJ2-4,ASSFRGQDIQY
TRBV2,TRBJ2-4,ASSENSIAKNIQY
TRBV19,TRBJ1-5,ATRISNQPQH
TRBV7-9,TRBJ1-4,ASRPDPGGEKLF
TRBV2,TRBJ2-2,ATSYSGELF
TRBV9,TRBJ1-1,ASSVGPLNTEAF
TRBV11-3,TRBJ2-5,ASSPGGGSETQY
TRBV12-3/TRBV12-4,TRBJ2-7,ASSATGREQY
TRBV29-1,TRBJ1-5,SVVAGDGQPQH
TRBV30,TRBJ2-3,AWRGSGGTDTQY
TRBV5-4,TRBJ2-3,ASSLVDFSDTQY
TRBV6-2/TRBV6-3,TRBJ1-2,ASSFGTEAYGYT
TRBV3-1/TRBV3-2,TRBJ2-2,ASSRRDRDTGELF
TRBV10-1,TRBJ2-5,ASSGTGRETQY
TRBV5-6,TRBJ2-7,ASSRQITYEQY
TRBV3-1/TRBV3-2,TRBJ2-5,AQSGGGRGIQTQY
TRBV5-1,TRBJ2-5,ASSPGTGVETQY
TRBV5-1,TRBJ2-1,ASSLEQTQF
TRBV11-2,TRBJ1-2,ASTPSAYNYGYT
TRBV10-3,TRBJ1-5,AISAGTGVSNQPQH
TRBV19,TRBJ2-7,ASSLRTSGGGTSYEQY
TRBV7-2,TRBJ2-6,ASSPRDRGLGANVLT
TRBV18,TRBJ2-1,ASSPTNNNEQF
TRBV5-5,TRBJ1-3,ASSLDRGSGNTIY
TRBV11-2,TRBJ2-1,ASSLGGGLYNEQF
TRBV4-2,TRBJ2-1,ASSQAGTANNEQF
TRBV5-1,TRBJ2-3,ASSLGVVRTDTQY
TRBV27,TRBJ1-5,ASSPDSYSNQPQH
TRBV5-8,TRBJ2-3,ASSLEIGVRSPGDTQY
TRBV27,TRBJ1-6,ASSSIRGHSPLH
TRBV6-5,TRBJ1-2,ASSANFFYGYT
TRBV10-3,TRBJ1-3,AIRQTGVGGNTIY
TRBV15,TRBJ1-6,ATSSRTGNSPLH
TRBV6-5,TRBJ2-7,ASSYSGATSYEQY
TRBV7-2,TRBJ2-1,ASSPRGGPYNEQF
TRBV7-8,TRBJ1-1,ASSWAGNTEAF
TRBV7-2,TRBJ2-3,ASSPSGGPIMAQY
TRBV5-6,TRBJ2-3,ASSVRGPRDTQY
TRBV20-1,TRBJ2-7,SAEEVYEQY
TRBV6-2/TRBV6-3,TRBJ2-7,ASSYSLRDKYEQY